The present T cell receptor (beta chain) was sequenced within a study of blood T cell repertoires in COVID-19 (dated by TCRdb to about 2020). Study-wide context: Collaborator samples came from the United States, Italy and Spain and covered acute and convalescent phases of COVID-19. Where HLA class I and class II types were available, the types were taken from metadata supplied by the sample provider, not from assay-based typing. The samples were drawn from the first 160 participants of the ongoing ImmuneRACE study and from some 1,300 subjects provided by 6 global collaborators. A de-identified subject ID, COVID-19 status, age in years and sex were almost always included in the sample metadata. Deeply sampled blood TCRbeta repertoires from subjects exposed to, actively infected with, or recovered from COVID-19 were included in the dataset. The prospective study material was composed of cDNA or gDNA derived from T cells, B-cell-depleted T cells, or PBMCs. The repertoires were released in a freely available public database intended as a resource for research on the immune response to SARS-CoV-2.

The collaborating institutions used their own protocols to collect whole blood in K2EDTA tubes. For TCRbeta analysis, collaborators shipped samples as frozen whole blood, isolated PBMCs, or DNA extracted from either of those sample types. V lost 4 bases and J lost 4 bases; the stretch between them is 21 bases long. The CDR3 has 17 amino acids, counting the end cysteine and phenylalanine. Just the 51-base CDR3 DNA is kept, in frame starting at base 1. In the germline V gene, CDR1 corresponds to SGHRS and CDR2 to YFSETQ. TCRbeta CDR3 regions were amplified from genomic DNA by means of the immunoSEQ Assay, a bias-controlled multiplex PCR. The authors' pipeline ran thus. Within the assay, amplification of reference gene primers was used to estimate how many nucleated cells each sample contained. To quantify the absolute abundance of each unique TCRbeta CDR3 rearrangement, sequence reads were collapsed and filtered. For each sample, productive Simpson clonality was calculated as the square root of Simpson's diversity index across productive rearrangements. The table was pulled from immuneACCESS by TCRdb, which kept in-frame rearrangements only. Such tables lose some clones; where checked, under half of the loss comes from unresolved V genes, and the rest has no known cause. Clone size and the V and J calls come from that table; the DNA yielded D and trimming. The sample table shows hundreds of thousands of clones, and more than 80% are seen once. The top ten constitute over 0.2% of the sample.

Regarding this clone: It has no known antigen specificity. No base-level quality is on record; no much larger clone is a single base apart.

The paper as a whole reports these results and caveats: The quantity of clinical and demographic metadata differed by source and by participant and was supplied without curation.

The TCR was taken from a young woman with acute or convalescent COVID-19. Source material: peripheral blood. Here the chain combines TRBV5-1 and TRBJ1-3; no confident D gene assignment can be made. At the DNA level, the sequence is TGCGCCAGCAGCCGGACGACGGACCGCCGAGGGGGAAACACCATATATTTT. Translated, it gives CASSRTTDRRGGNTIYF.